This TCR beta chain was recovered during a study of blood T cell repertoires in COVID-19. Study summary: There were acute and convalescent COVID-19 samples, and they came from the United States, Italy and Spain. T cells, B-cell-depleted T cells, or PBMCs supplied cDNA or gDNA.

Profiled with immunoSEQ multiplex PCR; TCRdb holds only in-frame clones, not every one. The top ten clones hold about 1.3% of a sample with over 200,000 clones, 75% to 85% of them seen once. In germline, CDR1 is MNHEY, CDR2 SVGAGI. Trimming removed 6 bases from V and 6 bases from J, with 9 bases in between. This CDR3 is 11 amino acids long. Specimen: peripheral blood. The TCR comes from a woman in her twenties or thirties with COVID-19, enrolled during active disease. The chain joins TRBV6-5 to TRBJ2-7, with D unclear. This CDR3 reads CASSARLEQYF. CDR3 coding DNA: TGTGCCAGCAGCGCTAGACTCGAGCAGTACTTC.